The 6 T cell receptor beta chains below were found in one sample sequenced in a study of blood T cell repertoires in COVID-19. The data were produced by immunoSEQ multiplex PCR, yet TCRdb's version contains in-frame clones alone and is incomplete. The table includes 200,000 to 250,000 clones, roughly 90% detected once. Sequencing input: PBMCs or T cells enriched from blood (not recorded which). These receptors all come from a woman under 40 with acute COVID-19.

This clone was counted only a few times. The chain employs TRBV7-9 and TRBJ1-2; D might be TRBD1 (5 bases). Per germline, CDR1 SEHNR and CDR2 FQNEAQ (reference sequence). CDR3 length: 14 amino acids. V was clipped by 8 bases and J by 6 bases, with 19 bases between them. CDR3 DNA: TGTGCCAGCCACCACCCTGGGGGGTTAGATGGCTACACCTTC. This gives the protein CASHHPGGLDGYTF. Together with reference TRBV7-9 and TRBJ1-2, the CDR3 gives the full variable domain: DTGVSQNPRHKITKRGQNVTFRCDPISEHNRLYWYRQTLGQGPEFLTYFQNEAQLEKSRLLSDRFSAERPKGSFSTLEIQRTEQGDSAMYLCASHHPGGLDGYTFGSGTRLTVV.

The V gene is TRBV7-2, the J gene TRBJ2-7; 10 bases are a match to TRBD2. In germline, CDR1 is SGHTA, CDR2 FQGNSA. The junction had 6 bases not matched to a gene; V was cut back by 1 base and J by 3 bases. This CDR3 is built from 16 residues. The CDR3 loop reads CASSLGAGGPFYEQYF. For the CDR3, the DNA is TGTGCCAGCAGCTTAGGAGCGGGGGGGCCTTTCTACGAGCAGTACTTC.

DNA of the CDR3: TGTGCCTCTGCGGCGGAGCGGAACACCGGGGAGCTGTTTTTT. The encoded protein is CASAAERNTGELFF. V is TRBV19 and J is TRBJ2-2; D gene ambiguous. Per germline, CDR1 LNHDA and CDR2 SQIVND (reference sequence). This CDR3 comprises 14 residues. V was cut by 11 bases and J by 1 base, with 14 bases left in between.

CDR3 in amino acids: CASSLDRDLWHF. In DNA, the CDR3 is TGTGCCAGCAGCTTAGACAGGGACCTCTGGCATTTT. This sequence joins TRBV7-9 and TRBJ1-5; D may be TRBD1 (6 bases). There are 12 residues in the CDR3. Germline-derived CDR1 and CDR2 are SEHNR and FQNEAQ (reference sequence). Trimming pared 1 base from V and 15 bases from J, leaving 13 bases between.

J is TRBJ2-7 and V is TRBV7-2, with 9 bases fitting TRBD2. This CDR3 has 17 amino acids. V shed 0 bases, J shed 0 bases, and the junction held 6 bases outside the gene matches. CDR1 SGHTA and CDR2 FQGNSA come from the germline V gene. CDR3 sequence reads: CASSLASSGGISYEQYF. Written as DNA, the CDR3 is TGTGCCAGCAGCTTAGCGTCCAGCGGGGGGATCTCCTACGAGCAGTACTTC. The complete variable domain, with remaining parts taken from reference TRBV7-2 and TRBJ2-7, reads GAGVSQSPSNKVTEKGKDVELRCDPISGHTALYWYRQSLGQGLEFLIYFQGNSAPDKSGLPSDRFSAERTGGSVSTLTIQRTQQEDSAVYLCASSLASSGGISYEQYFGPGTRLTVT.

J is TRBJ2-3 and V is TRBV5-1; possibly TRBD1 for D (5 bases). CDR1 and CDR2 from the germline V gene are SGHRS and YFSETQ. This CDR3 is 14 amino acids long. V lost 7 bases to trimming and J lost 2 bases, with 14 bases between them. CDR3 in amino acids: CASSDIEATDTQYF. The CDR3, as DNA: TGCGCCAGCTCGGACATTGAGGCCACAGATACGCAGTATTTT.